This TCR beta chain was sequenced in a study of T-cell reconstitution after alpha-beta-depleted transplantation in children. Study results and limitations: T-cell counts and diversity were attributed mostly to newly produced T cells one year after transplant. About two months after transplant, alpha-beta T cells reportedly came from several hundred expanded graft clones.

For TCRbeta, the library was prepared with unique molecular identifiers. One entry per CDR3 protein, called by TCRdb with MiXCR from the PCR reads. This sample yields more than 200,000 distinct CDR3 sequences, of which 20% to 30% are seen a single time; about 2.6% belongs to the top ten. A word on this clonotype: Its antigen is as yet unknown.

The junction had 9 bases not matched to a gene; V was cut back by 3 bases and J by 5 bases. There are 15 residues in the CDR3. Germline CDR1 and CDR2: MNHEY and SVGAGI. This receptor was taken from a girl aged 2 to 10 with Fanconi anemia, due to receive a stem cell transplant. The chain has TRBV6-5 and TRBJ2-7, with 8 bases aligning to TRBD2. The specimen was PBMCs, collected before TCRalphabeta/CD19-depleted stem cell transplant. CDR3 protein: CASSYFTGGRNEQYF. The DNA of the CDR3 is TGTGCCAGCAGTTATTTCACCGGCGGGAGGAACGAGCAGTACTTC.